What follows are 2 T cell receptor beta chains derived from one specimen sequenced in a study of blood T cells in healthy people across ages. For the second PCR, which ran for about 6 to 11 cycles, a sample-barcoded 5' primer and a J-beta primer mix were used. TCRdb used MiXCR to reprocess the 5' RACE reads, holding one entry per CDR3 protein. The table has about 1,400,000 distinct CDR3 sequences, 42% seen once. Material: blood. All receptors derive from a young woman in good health.

J is TRBJ2-1 and V is TRBV10-3; 9 nucleotides line up with TRBD2. CDR3 length: 18 residues. Looked up from germline, CDR1 is ENHRY and CDR2 is SYGVKD. V was pared by 4 bases and J by 8 bases, with 18 bases of the junction left unmatched. The CDR3 loop reads CAISVVPGAGTSSDEQFF. The CDR3 DNA reads TGTGCCATCAGTGTGGTCCCAGGGGCCGGGACTAGCAGTGATGAGCAGTTCTTC.

The genes are TRBV2 and TRBJ2-7; D is undetermined. In germline, CDR1 is SNHLY, CDR2 FYNNEI. The CDR3 has 13 amino acids. In nucleotides, the CDR3 is TGTGGGACGGCAGGCCCTTACTCCTACGAGCAGTACTTC. Translating it yields CGTAGPYSYEQYF.